This T cell receptor beta chain was profiled in a study of cytomegalovirus exposure and HLA in healthy donors. Per the germline V gene, CDR1 is SGHVS and CDR2 is FQNEAQ. The CDR3 contains 18 residues. Trimming removed 1 base from V and 5 bases from J, with 23 bases in between. PCR involved 60 Vbeta and 13 Jbeta primers. As processed by the authors: Around 10 million shared chains were among some 80 million unique TCR beta chains counted in a later analysis. The assay was immunoSEQ multiplex PCR, and TCRdb's table has in-frame clones only and misses some. D and trimming were read from the DNA, whereas the V and J calls and clone size are those reported in that table. The sample carries about 140,000 clones, over 60% recorded once.

The chain carries TRBV7-8 and TRBJ1-2, with D uncertain. This receptor was taken from a man between 35 and 55 years old in good health and CMV-seropositive. Sequencing input: PBMCs. The CDR3 protein is CASSLEVGWSSPIYGYTF. The DNA for the CDR3 is TGTGCCAGCAGCTTAGAGGTCGGGTGGAGTTCCCCTATTTATGGCTACACCTTC.